Listed here are 21 T cell receptor beta chains from one sample, sequenced in a study of shared clonotypes between healthy human individuals (TCRdb year 2020). The library was generated by the immunoSEQ multiplex PCR assay. TCRdb retrieved this table from immuneACCESS and kept in-frame rearrangements only. Not all clones are present; in checked studies, unresolved V genes account for under half, and no reason is known for the remainder. This sample lists 980,000 or so clones; over 75% were detected once. Approximately 1.5% of the sample comes from the top ten. Sequences were obtained from memory CD4+ T cells sorted from blood. Reading the label with the study, this specimen's cell subset or site is: CD45RA-negative fraction. These receptors were collected from a man aged 18 to 29 in good health.

V is TRBV9 and J is TRBJ1-2; tentatively, D is TRBD1 (5 bases). Per the germline V gene, CDR1 is SGDLS and CDR2 is YYNGEE. The length of the CDR3 is 14 residues. Deletions cut 2 bases from V and 5 bases from J, with 13 bases between. The CDR3 nucleotides read TGTGCCAGCAGCGTCACAGCCGGGGGATATGGCTACACCTTC. Its translation is CASSVTAGGYGYTF.

The chain joins TRBV5-4 to TRBJ2-7; TRBD2 matches at 14 bases. The ends lost 4 bases at V and 3 bases at J; junction bases unmatched: 9. Germline values: CDR1 SGHNT, CDR2 YYREEE (reference sequence). The CDR3 loop spans 17 amino acids. The CDR3 bases are TGTGCCAGCAGCCCTGGGGGACTAGCGGGGGAAGGCTACGAGCAGTACTTC. Translating gives CASSPGGLAGEGYEQYF. Supplemented by reference TRBV5-4 and TRBJ2-7, the full variable domain reads ETGVTQSPTHLIKTRGQQVTLRCSSQSGHNTVSWYQQALGQGPQFIFQYYREEENGRGNFPPRFSGLQFPNYSSELNVNALELDDSALYLCASSPGGLAGEGYEQYFGPGTRLTVT.

This clone was counted at least ten times. The gene calls are TRBV9 and TRBJ2-7; D remains ambiguous. V lost 3 bases and J lost 5, with 15 bases in between. The CDR3 is made up of 14 amino acids. Germline V CDR1 and CDR2: SGDLS, YYNGEE. CDR3 DNA sequence: TGTGCCAGCAGCGCAGCCAGCGAAAACGACGAGCAGTACTTC. Its translation: CASSAASENDEQYF.

V and J are TRBV7-9 and TRBJ2-5, with D possibly being TRBD1 (6 bases). Germline CDR1 SEHNR, CDR2 FQNEAQ (reference sequence). V lost 5 bases and J 1 base, leaving 14 bases between the germline ends. The CDR3 is made up of 15 amino acids. Written as DNA, the CDR3 is TGTGCCAGCAGCCACGGACAGATGGTCCAAGAGACCCAGTACTTC. Translation gives CASSHGQMVQETQYF.

V usage is TRBV30 and J usage is TRBJ1-5, with D perhaps matching TRBD1 (5 bases). Germline loops: CDR1 GTSNPN, CDR2 SVGIG (reference sequence). Trimming took off 2 bases at V and 6 bases at J, with 11 bases between the two ends. The CDR3 runs to 13 residues. CDR3 sequence reads: CAWSLGDGQPQHF. The CDR3 bases are TGTGCCTGGAGTCTAGGGGACGGTCAGCCCCAGCATTTT.

This clone appeared a single time. CDR3 protein: CASSVGNSYEQYF. The CDR3, as DNA: TGTGCCAGCAGTGTAGGAAATTCCTACGAGCAGTACTTC. The gene calls are TRBV28 and TRBJ2-7; D remains unclear. This CDR3 has 13 residues. V lost 5 bases and J 1 base, leaving 9 bases between the germline ends. CDR1 is MDHEN and CDR2 is SYDVKM in the germline V gene.

The rearrangement joins TRBV9 to TRBJ1-6; D perhaps matches TRBD1 (5 bases). V was pared by 7 bases and J by 6 bases, with 17 bases between. The CDR3 sequence is 15 residues long. Per the germline V gene, CDR1 is SGDLS and CDR2 is YYNGEE. The DNA of the CDR3 is TGTGCCAGCTCCCAGGGAGGGTACCTTAATTCACCCCTCCACTTT. Its protein product is CASSQGGYLNSPLHF.

The chain carries TRBV20-1 and TRBJ2-3; a weak D match, TRBD1 (6 bases). CDR1 is DFQATT, CDR2 SNEGSKA, per germline (reference sequence). The CDR3 runs 11 residues. V was clipped by 6 bases and J by 7 bases, with 11 bases between them. The CDR3 loop is CSALRGNTQYF. CDR3 DNA: TGCAGTGCACTCAGGGGTAATACGCAGTATTTT.

For this clone: The DNA is omitted, as the CDR3 cannot be located on it reliably, and the CDR3 follows TCRdb's listing. The chain's CDR3 is CASSLFGAGNEQFF. This chain joins TRBV7-9 and TRBJ2-1. The CDR3 totals 14 residues, both ends included. The germline V gene encodes CDR1 SEHNR and CDR2 FQNEAQ (reference sequence).

As to this clone: Other DNA sequences in this specimen translate into the identical CDR3. V gene TRBV5-4 combines with J gene TRBJ2-7; 13 bases are shared with TRBD2. Per the germline V gene, CDR1 is SGHNT and CDR2 is YYREEE (reference sequence). This CDR3 is built from 15 residues. Trimming cost V 0 bases and J 4 bases; bases outside gene matches: 1. The CDR3 DNA reads as TGTGCCAGCAGCTTGGGGACTAGCGGGAGTTACGAGCAGTACTTC. This codes for CASSLGTSGSYEQYF.

This chain joins TRBV6-1 and TRBJ2-1; the D gene could be TRBD1 or TRBD2 (6 bases each). Germline loops: CDR1 MNHNS, CDR2 SASEGT. The CDR3 covers 17 residues. The V end was cut by 2 bases, the J end by 4 bases, with 18 bases between. The CDR3 is CASSEFVGGLDYNEQFF. The CDR3 nucleotides are TGTGCCAGCAGTGAATTTGTGGGGGGCCTAGATTACAATGAGCAGTTCTTC.

The genes are TRBV5-1 and TRBJ2-7, with D possibly being TRBD2 (5 bases). There are 14 residues in the CDR3. Looked up from germline, CDR1 is SGHRS and CDR2 is YFSETQ. V lost 5 bases, J lost 1 base, and 13 bases lay in between. The CDR3 region has the DNA TGCGCCAGCAGGTCCCTAGAGGGATCCTACGAGCAGTACTTC. It encodes CASRSLEGSYEQYF.

This chain joins TRBV11-2 and TRBJ2-1; no reliable D call. Trimming pared 5 bases from V and 3 bases from J, leaving 14 bases between. CDR3 length: 15 amino acids. Germline V gene data show CDR1 as SGHAT and CDR2 as FQNNGV. The CDR3, as DNA: TGTGCCAGCAGCCAAGGGCTGGGCAACTACAATGAGCAGTTCTTC. It encodes CASSQGLGNYNEQFF.

V gene TRBV28 combines with J gene TRBJ2-1; 8 bases map to TRBD1. The CDR3 length is 15 residues. Germline V CDR1 and CDR2: MDHEN, SYDVKM. Unmatched junction bases numbered 5, after V lost 2 bases and J lost 5 bases. CDR3 in amino acids: CASSLAGGPHNEQFF. The DNA for the CDR3 is TGTGCCAGCAGTTTAGCAGGGGGCCCCCACAATGAGCAGTTCTTC.

The chain has TRBV5-6 and TRBJ2-1; D possibly uses TRBD1 or TRBD2 (5 bases each). This CDR3 contains 15 residues. V was trimmed by 4 bases and J by 5 bases, leaving 16 bases between them. CDR1 and CDR2 from the germline V gene are SGHDT and YYEEEE. DNA of the CDR3: TGTGCCAGCAGCCCGGGACGAGCATCAAACAATGAGCAGTTCTTC. Translating it yields CASSPGRASNNEQFF.

The chain joins TRBV7-9 to TRBJ2-3; D is unclear. CDR3 size: 11 residues. V was clipped by 4 bases and J by 6 bases, with 5 bases between them. The germline gives CDR1 SEHNR, CDR2 FQNEAQ (reference sequence). The CDR3 region is CASSSLDTQYF. CDR3 DNA: TGTGCCAGCAGCTCCTTGGATACGCAGTATTTT.

On this clone itself: Possible read error: a much larger clone is one base away. This chain joins TRBV7-8 and TRBJ2-7; D unresolved. The CDR3 consists of 11 residues. Germline values: CDR1 SGHVS, CDR2 FQNEAQ. The V gene lost 4 bases and the J gene lost 4 bases, with 5 bases spanning the gap. The CDR3 is CASSSEYEQYF. The CDR3 coding sequence is TGTGCCAGCAGCTCCGAATACGAGCAGTACTTC.

The V call is TRBV19, the J call TRBJ2-5; 7 bases are shared with TRBD2. Germline CDR1 LNHDA, CDR2 SQIVND (reference sequence). The CDR3 has 14 amino acids. V was clipped by 7 bases and J by 1 base; unmatched bases: 6. The CDR3, as DNA: TGTGCCAGTAAGGCTAGCGGAAGCCAAGAGACCCAGTACTTC. Protein: CASKASGSQETQYF.

J is TRBJ2-2 and V is TRBV6-1; unclear D gene. V was cut by 2 bases and J by 7 bases, with 14 bases left in between. CDR3 length: 15 residues. Germline CDR1 is MNHNS and CDR2 is SASEGT. The CDR3 nucleotides are TGTGCCAGCAGTGAAAAGCTTCGAAGGGACGGGGAGCTGTTTTTT. It translates to CASSEKLRRDGELFF.

The J gene is TRBJ2-5, the V gene TRBV5-4; D possibly corresponds to TRBD2 (5 bases). Per germline, CDR1 SGHNT and CDR2 YYREEE (reference sequence). The CDR3 contains 15 residues. Trimming cost V 0 bases and J 4 bases, with 13 bases left between them. DNA for the CDR3: TGTGCCAGCAGCTTGGGTTTTGAGGGTCCAGAGACCCAGTACTTC. Its translation: CASSLGFEGPETQYF. The variable domain in full, with the rest retrieved from reference TRBV5-4 and TRBJ2-5, is ETGVTQSPTHLIKTRGQQVTLRCSSQSGHNTVSWYQQALGQGPQFIFQYYREEENGRGNFPPRFSGLQFPNYSSELNVNALELDDSALYLCASSLGFEGPETQYFGPGTRLLVL.

This clone is a singleton in its sample. This chain uses TRBV10-3 with TRBJ2-2; 11 nucleotides match TRBD2. The V gene end was trimmed by 6 bases and the J gene end by 4 bases; junction bases not matched to a gene: 13. Germline assignment: CDR1 ENHRY and CDR2 SYGVKD. This CDR3 contains 18 residues. The chain's CDR3 is CAISQLAGGNSGTGELFF. Written as DNA, the CDR3 is TGTGCCATCAGCCAATTAGCGGGAGGGAATTCGGGCACCGGGGAGCTGTTTTTT.